Ten or more counts support the clone carrying this T cell receptor (beta chain). Combining a sample-barcoded 5' primer with a J-beta primer mix, a second PCR ran for roughly 6 to 12 cycles. TCRdb analysed the 5' RACE reads with MiXCR anew, one entry per CDR3 protein. The profile shows 1.5 million to 2 million distinct CDR3 sequences, about 50% of them singletons. Between the trimmed V and J ends, which lost 8 bases and 4 bases, there was a span of 20 bases. Germline CDR1 and CDR2: WSHSY and SAAADI. This CDR3 contains 15 residues. The data belong to a study of blood T cells in healthy people across ages.

This sequence joins TRBV10-2 and TRBJ2-5, with D possibly being TRBD1 or TRBD2 (6 bases each). The TCR originated in a woman aged 40 to 49 in good health. The sequencing input was blood. Here the CDR3 DNA reads TGCGCCAGCTCTCCTACCGGGGGCGCGGGAGAGACCCAGTACTTC. Residues: CASSPTGGAGETQYF.